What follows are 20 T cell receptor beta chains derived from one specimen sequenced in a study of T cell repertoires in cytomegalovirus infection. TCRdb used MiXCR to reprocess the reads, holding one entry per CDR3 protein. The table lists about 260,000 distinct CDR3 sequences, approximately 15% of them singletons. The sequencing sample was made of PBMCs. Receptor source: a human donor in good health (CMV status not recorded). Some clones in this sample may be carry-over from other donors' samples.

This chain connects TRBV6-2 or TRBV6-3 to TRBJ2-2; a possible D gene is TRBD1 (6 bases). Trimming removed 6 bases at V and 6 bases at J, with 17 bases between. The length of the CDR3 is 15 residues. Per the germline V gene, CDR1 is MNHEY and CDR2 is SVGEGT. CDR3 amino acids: CASRPTGRNAGELFF. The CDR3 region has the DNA TGTGCCAGCAGACCTACAGGGCGAAACGCCGGGGAGCTGTTTTTT.

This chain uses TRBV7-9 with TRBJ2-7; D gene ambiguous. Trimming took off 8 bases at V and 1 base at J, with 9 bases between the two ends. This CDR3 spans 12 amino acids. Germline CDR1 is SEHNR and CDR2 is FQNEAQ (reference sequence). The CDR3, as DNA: TGTGCCAGCTCCCGAACGTCCTACGAGCAGTACTTC. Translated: CASSRTSYEQYF.

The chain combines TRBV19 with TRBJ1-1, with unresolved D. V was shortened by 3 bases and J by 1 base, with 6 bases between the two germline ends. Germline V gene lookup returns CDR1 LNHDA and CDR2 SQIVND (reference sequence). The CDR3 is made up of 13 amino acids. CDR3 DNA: TGTGCCAGTAGTATGTTTGGGAACACTGAAGCTTTCTTT. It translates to CASSMFGNTEAFF.

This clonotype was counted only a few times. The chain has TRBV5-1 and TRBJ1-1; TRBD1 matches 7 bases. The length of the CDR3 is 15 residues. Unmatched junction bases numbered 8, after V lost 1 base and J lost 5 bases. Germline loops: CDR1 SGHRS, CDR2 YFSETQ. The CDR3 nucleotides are TGCGCCAGCAGCTTGATAGGGGGCGGTGGAACTGAAGCTTTCTTT. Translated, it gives CASSLIGGGGTEAFF.

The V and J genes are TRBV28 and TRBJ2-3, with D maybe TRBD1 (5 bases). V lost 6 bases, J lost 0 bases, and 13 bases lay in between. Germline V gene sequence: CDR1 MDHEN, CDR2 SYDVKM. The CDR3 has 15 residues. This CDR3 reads CASRKRGSSTDTQYF. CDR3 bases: TGTGCCAGCAGAAAAAGGGGTTCTAGCACAGATACGCAGTATTTT.

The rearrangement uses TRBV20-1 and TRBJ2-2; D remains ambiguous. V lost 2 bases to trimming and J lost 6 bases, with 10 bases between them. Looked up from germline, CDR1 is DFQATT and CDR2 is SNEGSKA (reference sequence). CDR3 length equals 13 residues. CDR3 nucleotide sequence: TGCAGTGCTAGAAAGAGTGCGGCCGGGGAGCTGTTTTTT. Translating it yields CSARKSAAGELFF.

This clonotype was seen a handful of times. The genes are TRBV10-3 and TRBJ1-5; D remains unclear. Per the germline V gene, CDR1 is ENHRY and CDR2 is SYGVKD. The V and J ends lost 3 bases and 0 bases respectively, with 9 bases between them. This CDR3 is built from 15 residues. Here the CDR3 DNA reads TGTGCCATCAGTGACCTCGACGATAGCAATCAGCCCCAGCATTTT. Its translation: CAISDLDDSNQPQHF.

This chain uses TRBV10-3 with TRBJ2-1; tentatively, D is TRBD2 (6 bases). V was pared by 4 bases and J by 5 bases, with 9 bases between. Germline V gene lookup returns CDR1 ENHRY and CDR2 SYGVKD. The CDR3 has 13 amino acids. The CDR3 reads CAISGGEDNEQFF. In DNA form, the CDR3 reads TGTGCCATCAGTGGCGGGGAGGACAATGAGCAGTTCTTC.

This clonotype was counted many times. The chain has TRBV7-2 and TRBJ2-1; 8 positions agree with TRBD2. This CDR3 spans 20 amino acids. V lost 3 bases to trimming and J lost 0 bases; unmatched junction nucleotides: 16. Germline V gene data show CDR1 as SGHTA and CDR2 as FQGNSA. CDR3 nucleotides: TGTGCCAGCAGCTTTTGGGGTGTGACCGGGGGGGGGCCCTCCTACAATGAGCAGTTCTTC. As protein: CASSFWGVTGGGPSYNEQFF. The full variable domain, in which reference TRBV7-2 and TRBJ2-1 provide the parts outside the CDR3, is GAGVSQSPSNKVTEKGKDVELRCDPISGHTALYWYRQSLGQGLEFLIYFQGNSAPDKSGLPSDRFSAERTGGSVSTLTIQRTQQEDSAVYLCASSFWGVTGGGPSYNEQFFGPGTRLTVL.

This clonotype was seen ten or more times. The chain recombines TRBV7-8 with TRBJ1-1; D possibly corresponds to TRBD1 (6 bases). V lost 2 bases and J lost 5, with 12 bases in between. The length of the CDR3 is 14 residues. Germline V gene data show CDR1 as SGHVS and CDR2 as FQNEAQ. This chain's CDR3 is CASSLIRGATEAFF. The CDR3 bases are TGTGCCAGCAGCTTAATTCGGGGGGCGACTGAAGCTTTCTTT.

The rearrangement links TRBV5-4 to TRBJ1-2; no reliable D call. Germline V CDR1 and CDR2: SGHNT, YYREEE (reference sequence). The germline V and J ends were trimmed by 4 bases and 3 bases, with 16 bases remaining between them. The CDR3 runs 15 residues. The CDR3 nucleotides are TGTGCCAGCAGCCCGAGTTCGGGGTCGGACTATGGCTACACCTTC. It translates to CASSPSSGSDYGYTF.

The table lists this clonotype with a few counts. The CDR3 nucleotides read TGTGCCAGCAGTGAAGCTTACATGAACACTGAAGCTTTCTTT. It yields the protein CASSEAYMNTEAFF. J is TRBJ1-1 and V is TRBV2; D uncertain. The CDR3 has 14 residues. The germline V gene has CDR1 SNHLY and CDR2 FYNNEI. V gave up 0 bases and J gave up 0 bases, with 5 bases separating them.

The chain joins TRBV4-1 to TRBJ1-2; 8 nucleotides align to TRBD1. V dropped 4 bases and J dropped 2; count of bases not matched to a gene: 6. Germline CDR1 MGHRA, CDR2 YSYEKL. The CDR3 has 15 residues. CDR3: CASSREGQANYGYTF. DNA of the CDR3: TGCGCCAGCAGCCGGGAGGGACAGGCAAACTATGGCTACACCTTC.

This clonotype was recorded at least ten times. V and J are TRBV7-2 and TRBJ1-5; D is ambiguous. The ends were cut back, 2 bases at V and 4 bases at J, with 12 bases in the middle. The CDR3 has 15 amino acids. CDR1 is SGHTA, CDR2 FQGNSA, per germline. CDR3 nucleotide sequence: TGTGCCAGCAGCTTAACGGGAAAAGTTAATCAGCCCCAGCATTTT. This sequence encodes CASSLTGKVNQPQHF.

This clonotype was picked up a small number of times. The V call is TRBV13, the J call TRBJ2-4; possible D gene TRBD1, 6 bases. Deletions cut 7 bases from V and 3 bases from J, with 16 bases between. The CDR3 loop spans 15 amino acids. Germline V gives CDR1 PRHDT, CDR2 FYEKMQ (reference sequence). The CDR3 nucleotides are TGTGCCAGCAAGTCCGTGGGGGCTGACAAAAACATTCAGTACTTC. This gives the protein CASKSVGADKNIQYF.

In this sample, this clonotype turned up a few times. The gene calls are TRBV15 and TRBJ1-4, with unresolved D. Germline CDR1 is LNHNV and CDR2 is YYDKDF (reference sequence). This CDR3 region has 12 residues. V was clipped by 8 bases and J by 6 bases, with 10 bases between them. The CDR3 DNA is TGTGCCACCGCCTGGGGTTATGAAAAACTGTTTTTT. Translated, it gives CATAWGYEKLFF.

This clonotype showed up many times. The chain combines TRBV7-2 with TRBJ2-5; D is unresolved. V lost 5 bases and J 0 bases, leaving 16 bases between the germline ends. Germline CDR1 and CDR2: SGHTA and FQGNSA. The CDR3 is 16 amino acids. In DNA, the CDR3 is TGTGCCAGCAGCGAGGTTGGGGTGGGGTACCAAGAGACCCAGTACTTC. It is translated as CASSEVGVGYQETQYF.

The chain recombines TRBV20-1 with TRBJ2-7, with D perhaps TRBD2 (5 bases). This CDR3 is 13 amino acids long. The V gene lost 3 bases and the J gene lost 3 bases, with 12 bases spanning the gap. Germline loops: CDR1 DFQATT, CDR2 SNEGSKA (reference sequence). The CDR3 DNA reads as TGCAGTGCTAGTAGTGGGAGAGGCTACGAGCAGTACTTC. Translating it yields CSASSGRGYEQYF.

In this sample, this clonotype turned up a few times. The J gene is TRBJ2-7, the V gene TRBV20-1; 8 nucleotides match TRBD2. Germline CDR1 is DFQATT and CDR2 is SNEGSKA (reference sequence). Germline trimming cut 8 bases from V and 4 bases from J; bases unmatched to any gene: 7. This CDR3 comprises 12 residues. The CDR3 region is CSFSGATYEQYF. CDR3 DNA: TGCAGTTTTAGCGGGGCTACGTACGAGCAGTACTTC.

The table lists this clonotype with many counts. CDR3 in DNA: TGCGCCAGCAGTCACCCGGGAATCACTCACAATGAGCAGTTCTTC. This gives the protein CASSHPGITHNEQFF. V gene TRBV10-1 combines with J gene TRBJ2-1; possibly TRBD2 for D (5 bases). The CDR3 consists of 15 residues. Trimming took off 5 bases at V and 5 bases at J, with 16 bases between the two ends. CDR1 and CDR2 (germline): WNHNN, SYGVQD (reference sequence).